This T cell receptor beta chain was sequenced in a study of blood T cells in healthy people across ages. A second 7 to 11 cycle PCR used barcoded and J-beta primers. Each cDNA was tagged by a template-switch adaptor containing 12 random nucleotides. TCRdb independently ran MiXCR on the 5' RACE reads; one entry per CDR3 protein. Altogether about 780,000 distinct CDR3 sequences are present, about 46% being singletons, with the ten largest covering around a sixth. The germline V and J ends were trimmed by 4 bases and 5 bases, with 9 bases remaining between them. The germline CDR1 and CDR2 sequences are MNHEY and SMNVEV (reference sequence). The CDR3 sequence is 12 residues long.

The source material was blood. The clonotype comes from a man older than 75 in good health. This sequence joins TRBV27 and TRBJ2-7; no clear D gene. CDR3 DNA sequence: TGTGCCAGCAGTTCCCCGTTCAACGAGCAGTACTTC. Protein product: CASSSPFNEQYF.